The rows below give T cell receptor beta chains drawn from one sample of a study of T cell responses to AZD1222 COVID-19 vaccine. Repertoires were generated with immunoSEQ multiplex PCR, while TCRdb's copy carries only in-frame clones and drops some. The table records approximately 180,000 clones, around 90% of them present only once. Material: peripheral blood, obtained on day 0 of AZD1222 vaccination. These receptors were taken from an adult in good health. CDR3s include the opening cysteine and the closing phenylalanine or tryptophan.

CDR3 length	V gene	J gene	CDR3 protein
15	TRBV5-4	TRBJ2-7	CASSAPGTNIHEQYF
15	TRBV7-8	TRBJ1-5	CASRPDRSSNQPQHF
13	TRBV10-1	TRBJ1-4	CASQRGRGEKLFF
14	TRBV6-6	TRBJ1-5	CASSRDRENQPQHF
17	TRBV15	TRBJ2-7	CATSRDGVGGPAYEQYF
12	TRBV19	TRBJ1-6	CASSMENSPLHF
15	TRBV9	TRBJ2-1	CASSVRESSYNEQFF
15	TRBV7-9	TRBJ1-4	CASSLVGRSLEKLFF
15	TRBV7-2	TRBJ2-1	CASSSDPAGHNEQFF
17	TRBV28	TRBJ2-6	CASSLGGTPSGANVLTF
16	TRBV4-1	TRBJ1-4	CASSQEGLGQGEKLFF
14	TRBV30	TRBJ1-2	CAWTRDQGAGGYTF
13	TRBV7-3	TRBJ2-5	CASRATVQETQYF
15	TRBV6-2/TRBV6-3	TRBJ2-7	CASNPAGTGDHEQYF
14	TRBV28	TRBJ1-4	CASRNGGWDEKLFF
15	TRBV4-3	TRBJ1-2	CASSRGTGADSGYTF
14	TRBV5-4	TRBJ1-1	CASSPVGAGTEAFF
15	TRBV30	TRBJ2-7	CAWSTGQGARWEQYF
17	TRBV18	TRBJ2-7	CASSPSSAGTGNSEQYF
16	TRBV7-8	TRBJ2-2	CASSHLAGSPTGELFF
14	TRBV5-1	TRBJ1-3	CASSPGTDGNTIYF
14	TRBV27	TRBJ2-2	CASSLSWRTGELFF
14	TRBV28	TRBJ1-2	CASTERQGADGYTF
17	TRBV11-2	TRBJ2-2	CASSPGEWDFNTGELFF
15	TRBV5-6	TRBJ2-7	CASSPGKGTSYEQYF
15	TRBV30	TRBJ2-7	CAWVRTGRSSYEQYF
19	TRBV6-4	TRBJ2-6	CASSRFYRDGESGANVLTF
14	TRBV9	TRBJ2-3	CASSVGMGTDTQYF
15	TRBV6-2/TRBV6-3	TRBJ1-5	CASSGTDTSSQPQHF
16	TRBV3-1/TRBV3-2	TRBJ2-3	CASSQEWDSEADTQYF
16	TRBV7-9	TRBJ2-7	CASSSSRQGKAYEQYF
14	TRBV5-6	TRBJ1-5	CASSLGGGQQPQHF
20	TRBV5-1	TRBJ2-7	CASSLEPNTEGVSWSYEQYF
10	TRBV20-1	TRBJ2-3	CSARGTTTYF